These 27 T cell receptor beta chains originate from one sample sequenced in a study of CD8+ T cells in alopecia areata. Treatment defined: oral pan-JAK inhibitor, 5-10 mg twice daily. In each case, RNA was isolated and then reverse transcribed into cDNA as the sequencing template. TCRdb's table, derived via immunoSEQ multiplex PCR, lists solely in-frame clones and lacks some. The data show about 92,000 clones, with 40% to 50% seen just once and around 18% held by the top ten. Sequencing was performed on CD8+ T cells sorted from blood, taken at week 24, from a patient treated with tofacitinib. These TCRs come from a human donor with alopecia areata.

Notes on this clone: The junction shows a germline mismatch at one end, possibly a read error. The gene calls are TRBV6-1 and TRBJ2-2; D may correspond to TRBD1 or TRBD2 (5 bases each). Germline loops: CDR1 MNHNS, CDR2 SASEGT. The CDR3 runs to 14 residues. The CDR3 bases are TGTGCCACCAGTGATTCCCCGGGACCCTGGGAGCTGTTTTTT. Residues: CATSDSPGPWELFF.

V usage is TRBV27 and J usage is TRBJ2-5; TRBD2 agrees at 9 bases. The DNA end is a closer match to TRBJ2-7, so the J assignment may be wrong. Looked up from germline, CDR1 is MNHEY and CDR2 is SMNVEV (reference sequence). This CDR3 contains 14 residues. For the CDR3, the DNA is TGTGCCAGCAGCCTCGGGACTAGCATAGGCGAGCAGTACTTC. Its protein product is CASSLGTSIGEQYF.

The rearrangement uses TRBV7-2 and TRBJ1-2; perhaps TRBD1 as D (5 bases). The CDR3 is 14 amino acids. The germline gives CDR1 SGHTA, CDR2 FQGNSA. Trimming removed 5 bases from V and 6 bases from J, with 16 bases in between. CDR3 sequence reads: CASSAGGVWNGYTF. The DNA of the CDR3 is TGTGCCAGCAGCGCCGGAGGGGTCTGGAATGGCTACACCTTC.

The chain carries TRBV10-2 and TRBJ1-1; tentative D call: TRBD1 (6 bases). The CDR3 runs to 14 residues. Trimming pared 2 bases from V and 1 base from J, leaving 8 bases between. Germline V gene data show CDR1 as WSHSY and CDR2 as SAAADI. Written as DNA, the CDR3 is TGCGCCAGCAGTGAGACAGGGAGGAACACTGAAGCTTTCTTT. It is translated as CASSETGRNTEAFF.

This sequence joins TRBV6-5 and TRBJ1-5; TRBD1 matches at 8 bases. This CDR3 is 15 amino acids long. CDR1 MNHEY and CDR2 SVGAGI come from the germline V gene. The J segment lost 4 bases and the V segment lost 1 base, leaving 3 bases of the junction unmatched. Here the CDR3 DNA reads TGTGCCAGCAGTTACTTAGGGACAGGTAATCAGCCCCAGCATTTT. Protein product: CASSYLGTGNQPQHF.

Regarding this clone: A read error may produce the germline difference seen at one junction end. The genes are TRBV7-7 and TRBJ2-5; D is tentatively TRBD1 or TRBD2 (5 bases each). There are 15 residues in the CDR3. CDR1 is SSHAT and CDR2 is FNYEAQ in the germline V gene (reference sequence). CDR3: CASSLVPGRQETQYF. CDR3 sequence (DNA): TGTGCTAGCAGCTTGGTCCCGGGACGGCAAGAGACCCAGTACTTC.

The chain joins TRBV29-1 to TRBJ1-2; no definite D call. V lost 2 bases and J 2 bases, leaving 12 bases between the germline ends. The CDR3 is 14 amino acids. CDR1 is SQVTM, CDR2 ANQGSEA, per germline. Here the CDR3 reads CSVEKGRSNYGYTF. CDR3 bases: TGCAGCGTTGAAAAAGGCAGATCCAACTATGGCTACACCTTC.

Remarks on this clone: This CDR3 is also generated by other DNA sequences in the sample. The chain is built from TRBV7-2 and TRBJ2-3, with D unresolved. The germline CDR1 and CDR2 sequences are SGHTA and FQGNSA. V gave up 3 bases and J gave up 6 bases, with 16 bases separating them. The CDR3 spans 15 residues. This CDR3 is CASSFLGSFGDTQYF. In nucleotides, the CDR3 is TGTGCCAGCAGCTTTTTGGGAAGCTTCGGGGATACGCAGTATTTT.

This clone has only a few counts. The chain joins TRBV6-5 to TRBJ2-7; D perhaps matches TRBD2 (5 bases). The germline CDR1 and CDR2 sequences are MNHEY and SVGAGI. This CDR3 is 13 amino acids long. V was pared by 2 bases and J by 2 bases, with 7 bases between. The CDR3 nucleotides are TGTGCCAGCAGTTACGGGGAGACCTACGAGCAGTACTTC. This sequence encodes CASSYGETYEQYF.

The V gene is TRBV28, the J gene TRBJ2-4; D is perhaps TRBD1 or TRBD2 (5 bases each). The CDR3 sequence is 14 residues long. Germline CDR1 and CDR2: MDHEN and SYDVKM. The V end was cut by 6 bases, the J end by 7 bases, with 16 bases between. DNA of the CDR3: TGTGCCAGCAGACCCCCTGGGACGTTCAACATTCAGTACTTC. The encoded protein is CASRPPGTFNIQYF. Full variable domain (rest looked up from reference TRBV28 and TRBJ2-4): DVKVTQSSRYLVKRTGEKVFLECVQDMDHENMFWYRQDPGLGLRLIYFSYDVKMKEKGDIPEGYSVSREKKERFSLILESASTNQTSMYLCASRPPGTFNIQYFGAGTRLSVL.

There are a few counts of this clone. The chain employs TRBV29-1 and TRBJ2-3; TRBD1 might be the D (6 bases). Trimming took 3 bases from V and 4 from J, leaving 11 bases between them. The length of the CDR3 is 13 residues. Germline-derived CDR1 and CDR2 are SQVTM and ANQGSEA. The CDR3 nucleotides read TGCAGCGTTGACCCCAAGGGGGCAGATACGCAGTATTTT. Its protein is CSVDPKGADTQYF.

This chain connects TRBV19 to TRBJ1-3; no reliable D call. Germline values: CDR1 LNHDA, CDR2 SQIVND (reference sequence). The CDR3 sequence is 13 residues long. Trimming pared 8 bases from V and 0 bases from J, leaving 8 bases between. The CDR3 region has the DNA TGTGCCAGTCCCTCGGACTCTGGAAACACCATATATTTT. Translation: CASPSDSGNTIYF.

This chain joins TRBV30 and TRBJ2-7; D not resolved. Germline V gene sequence: CDR1 GTSNPN, CDR2 SVGIG (reference sequence). This CDR3 comprises 13 residues. V gave up 0 bases and J gave up 0 bases, with 6 bases separating them. CDR3: CAWSVSISYEQYF. The CDR3 nucleotides read TGTGCCTGGAGTGTATCTATCTCCTACGAGCAGTACTTC.

The chain has TRBV19 and TRBJ2-5; D remains ambiguous. The V end lost 0 bases, the J end lost 7 bases, and 9 bases lay between the germline ends. The CDR3 spans 13 residues. Germline V CDR1 and CDR2: LNHDA, SQIVND (reference sequence). The CDR3 nucleotides are TGTGCCAGTAGTATAGATTCAGGCGGGACCCAGTACTTC. Residues: CASSIDSGGTQYF.

This clone was observed a few times. This chain connects TRBV7-8 to TRBJ2-7, with a weak D call TRBD1 (6 bases). CDR3 size: 14 residues. V was trimmed by 4 bases and J by 3 bases, leaving 13 bases between them. CDR1 is SGHVS and CDR2 is FQNEAQ in the germline V gene. CDR3 DNA: TGTGCCAGCAGCTCAACAGGGACCCTCTACGAGCAGTACTTC. As protein: CASSSTGTLYEQYF.

This clone was found a few times. The V and J genes are TRBV6-5 and TRBJ1-1; D remains unclear. CDR3 length: 14 residues. Looked up from germline, CDR1 is MNHEY and CDR2 is SVGAGI. The V and J ends lost 0 bases and 2 bases respectively, with 7 bases between them. CDR3 DNA: TGTGCCAGCAGTTACTCGGTGTCCAACACTGAAGCTTTCTTT. Translation: CASSYSVSNTEAFF.

There are a few counts of this clone. This chain uses TRBV23-1 with TRBJ2-7; D unresolved. TRBV23-1 counts as an open reading frame of uncertain function. V was clipped by 6 bases and J by 4 bases, with 10 bases between them. CDR3 length: 12 amino acids. In DNA form, the CDR3 reads TGCGCCAGCAGCTGGGGTTATTACGAGCAGTACTTC. It yields the protein CASSWGYYEQYF.

This clone has just a few counts. The chain employs TRBV27 and TRBJ1-4, with D possibly TRBD1 on 5 matching bases. CDR1 and CDR2 from the germline V gene are MNHEY and SMNVEV (reference sequence). The CDR3 extends over 14 amino acids. V was shortened by 5 bases and J by 9 bases, with 16 bases between the two germline ends. CDR3 sequence: CASSLTQVPKKLFF. In DNA form, the CDR3 reads TGTGCCAGCAGTCTCACACAGGTTCCAAAAAAACTGTTTTTT.

CDR3 bases: TGCGCCAGCAGCTTGTACCCAGGGGCAGAGACCCAGTACTTC. Translation: CASSLYPGAETQYF. The chain links TRBV5-1 to TRBJ2-5; D perhaps matches TRBD1 (6 bases). Trimming took 1 base from V and 4 from J, leaving 11 bases between them. The V gene's germline CDR1 is SGHRS and CDR2 YFSETQ. The CDR3 runs 14 residues.

This clone was detected only a few times. V is TRBV4-1 and J is TRBJ2-7, with D unclear. Germline assignment: CDR1 MGHRA and CDR2 YSYEKL. The ends were cut back, 8 bases at V and 0 bases at J, with 17 bases in the middle. CDR3 length: 15 residues. The CDR3 bases are TGCGCCAGCTCGCGGCTAGGATCCAGCTCCTACGAGCAGTACTTC. Amino acids: CASSRLGSSSYEQYF.

The rearrangement links TRBV28 to TRBJ2-7, with 8 bases lining up with TRBD1. Unmatched junction bases numbered 8, after V lost 6 bases and J lost 7 bases. Germline CDR1 and CDR2: MDHEN and SYDVKM. This CDR3 has 13 amino acids. Written as DNA, the CDR3 is TGTGCCAGCAGCACAGGGGGGCCTGGGGAGCAGTACTTC. Translation: CASSTGGPGEQYF.

The chain joins TRBV9 to TRBJ2-7, with unresolved D. Trimming stripped 7 bases from V and 3 bases from J, with 14 bases between. This CDR3 region has 13 residues. Looked up from germline, CDR1 is SGDLS and CDR2 is YYNGEE. DNA of the CDR3: TGTGCCAGCGGCCCCACGGGCAGCTACGAGCAGTACTTC. As protein: CASGPTGSYEQYF.

This chain connects TRBV7-9 to TRBJ2-3; no clear D gene. The CDR3 length is 11 residues. The germline V and J ends were trimmed by 2 bases and 4 bases, with 1 base remaining between them. Looked up from germline, CDR1 is SEHNR and CDR2 is FQNEAQ (reference sequence). CDR3 in DNA: TGTGCCAGCAGCTTATCAGATACGCAGTATTTT. Translation: CASSLSDTQYF.

The gene calls are TRBV28 and TRBJ2-7; D is unclear. The CDR3 has 12 residues. Germline CDR1 MDHEN, CDR2 SYDVKM. Trimming left V 6 bases short and J 4 bases short, with 10 bases between. The DNA for the CDR3 is TGTGCCAGCAGGACCGGGCGTTACGAGCAGTACTTC. Protein sequence: CASRTGRYEQYF.

This clone came up a few times. The CDR3 region is CSASSGTGYEQYF. The CDR3 nucleotides are TGCAGCGCCTCTTCAGGGACCGGCTACGAGCAGTACTTC. The chain joins TRBV29-1 to TRBJ2-7; D tentatively reads TRBD1 or TRBD2 (5 bases each). The germline V and J ends were trimmed by 7 bases and 3 bases, with 16 bases remaining between them. This CDR3 spans 13 amino acids. Germline CDR1 reads SQVTM; CDR2 reads ANQGSEA.

The rearrangement joins TRBV27 to TRBJ2-7; 10 nucleotides line up with TRBD1. Trimming took 6 bases from V and 7 from J; bases not matched to a gene: 12. This CDR3 has 15 residues. Germline values: CDR1 MNHEY, CDR2 SMNVEV (reference sequence). CDR3: CASSKAGTGVGEQYF. The CDR3 DNA reads as TGTGCCAGCAGCAAGGCCGGGACAGGGGTTGGGGAGCAGTACTTC.

Worth noting for this clone: This CDR3 is also generated by other DNA sequences in the sample. CDR3 residues: CSVGGNEQFF. CDR3 bases: TGCAGCGTTGGGGGCAATGAGCAGTTCTTC. The chain joins TRBV29-1 to TRBJ2-1; no reliable D call. The length of the CDR3 is 10 residues. From germline, CDR1 is SQVTM and CDR2 ANQGSEA. V was trimmed by 4 bases and J by 6 bases, leaving 4 bases between them.